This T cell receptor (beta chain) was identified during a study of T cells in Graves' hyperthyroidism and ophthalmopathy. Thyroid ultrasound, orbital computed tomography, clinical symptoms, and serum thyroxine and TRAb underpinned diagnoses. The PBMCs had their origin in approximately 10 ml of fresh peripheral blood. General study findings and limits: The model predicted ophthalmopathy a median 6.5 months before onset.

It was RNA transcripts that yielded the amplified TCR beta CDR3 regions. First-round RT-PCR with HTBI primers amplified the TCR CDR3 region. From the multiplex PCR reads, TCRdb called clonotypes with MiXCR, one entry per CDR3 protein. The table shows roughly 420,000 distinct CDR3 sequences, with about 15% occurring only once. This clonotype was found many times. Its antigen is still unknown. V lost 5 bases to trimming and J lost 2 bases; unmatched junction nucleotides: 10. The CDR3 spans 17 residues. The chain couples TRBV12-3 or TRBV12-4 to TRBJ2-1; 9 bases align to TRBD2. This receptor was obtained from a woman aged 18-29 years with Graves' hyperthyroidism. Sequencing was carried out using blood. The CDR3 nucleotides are TGTGCCAGCAGTGGATCCGAGCGGGAGGATCCCTACAATGAGCAGTTCTTC. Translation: CASSGSEREDPYNEQFF.